This TCR beta chain is drawn from a study of vaccination and CD4 T cells after COVID-19. Study at large: Post-COVID draws followed diagnosis by a median around 97 days (range 35 to 161). Study results and caveats: Clonotypes reactive to SARS-CoV-2 had a median that went up from about 22 to 38, but not significantly.

Treatment given: roughly 10-day PBMC culture with coronavirus spike peptide pools or control peptides (ViraFEST assay). Germline V gene lookup returns CDR1 MDHEN and CDR2 SYDVKM. CDR3 length: 16 residues. J lost 0 bases, V lost 2 bases, and 3 bases had no gene match. As concerns this clonotype: Its matching antigen is unknown.

The Oncomine TCR Beta short-read assay sequenced DNA from cultured CD4+ T cells. In TCRdb, the PCR reads were re-called with MiXCR into one record per CDR3 protein. The table lists around 15,000 distinct CDR3 sequences, 53% of them singletons. Sequencing was performed on CD4+ T cells from blood, cultured in vitro, taken before SARS-CoV-2 vaccination. The chain links TRBV28 to TRBJ2-3; TRBD2 agrees at 9 bases. The origin of this receptor is a human donor who had recovered from COVID-19. Here the CDR3 DNA reads TGTGCCAGCAGTTTAGTGGCGGGAGGGAGCACAGATACGCAGTATTTT. Translation: CASSLVAGGSTDTQYF.